This note documents a single TCR beta chain sequence. Its antigen is not identified. Viral peptide pools were used in the ViraFEST assay to expand antigen-specific CD4+ T cells, and sequencing came afterward. Following 10 days of culture, CD4+ T cells were isolated. Confirmation by PCR established that the person had SARS-CoV-2 infection between March and December 2020. Researchers reported culturing 2.1 million or so PBMC in each well, adding approximately 10 IU/ml IL-2 and around 10 ug/ml peptides. The CDR3 has 15 residues. CDR1 MNHNS and CDR2 SASEGT come from the germline V gene. With V trimmed by 2 bases and J by 6 bases, 7 bases remained unmatched. This record belongs to a study of vaccination effects on CD4 cells after COVID-19. TCRdb's table, derived via immunoSEQ multiplex PCR, lists solely in-frame clones and lacks some. The top ten clones hold 19% of a sample with more than 20,000 clones, 77% of them seen once.

Study-wide results and caveats: Recruitment yielded few convalescent patients, and the study had no early post-infection timepoints. There was marked clonal contraction among infection- and vaccine-induced clones late after vaccination.

The sequence came from a human donor who had a prior SARS-CoV-2 infection. Sequenced material: CD4+ T cells from PBMCs cultured with HCoV-NL63 spike peptides, taken before COVID-19 vaccination. This sequence joins TRBV6-1 and TRBJ1-1; TRBD1 matches 9 bases. The chain's CDR3 is CASSEPGQGKAEAFF. The CDR3 DNA sequence: TGTGCCAGCAGTGAACCCGGACAGGGGAAAGCTGAAGCTTTCTTT.